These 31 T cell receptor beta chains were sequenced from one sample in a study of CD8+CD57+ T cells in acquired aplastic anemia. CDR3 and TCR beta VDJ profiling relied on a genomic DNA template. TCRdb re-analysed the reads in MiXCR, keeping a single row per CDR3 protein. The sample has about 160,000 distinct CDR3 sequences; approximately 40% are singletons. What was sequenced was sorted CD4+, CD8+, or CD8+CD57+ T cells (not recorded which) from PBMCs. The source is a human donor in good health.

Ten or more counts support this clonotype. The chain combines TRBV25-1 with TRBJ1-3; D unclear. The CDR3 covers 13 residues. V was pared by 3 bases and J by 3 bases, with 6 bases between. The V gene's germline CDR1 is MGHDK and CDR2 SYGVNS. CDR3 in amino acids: CASSDSNGNTIYF. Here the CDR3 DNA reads TGTGCCAGCAGTGATTCGAATGGAAACACCATATATTTT. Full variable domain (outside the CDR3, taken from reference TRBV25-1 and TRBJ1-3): EADIYQTPRYLVIGTGKKITLECSQTMGHDKMYWYQQDPGMELHLIHYSYGVNSTEKGDLSSESTVSRIRTEHFPLTLESARPSHTSQYLCASSDSNGNTIYFGEGSWLTVV.

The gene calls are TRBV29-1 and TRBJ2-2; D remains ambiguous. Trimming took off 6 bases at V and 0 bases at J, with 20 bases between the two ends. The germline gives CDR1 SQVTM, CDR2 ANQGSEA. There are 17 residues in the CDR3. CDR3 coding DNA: TGCAGCGTGGCCCAAGGCCGCCAGGATACGAACACCGGGGAGCTGTTTTTT. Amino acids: CSVAQGRQDTNTGELFF.

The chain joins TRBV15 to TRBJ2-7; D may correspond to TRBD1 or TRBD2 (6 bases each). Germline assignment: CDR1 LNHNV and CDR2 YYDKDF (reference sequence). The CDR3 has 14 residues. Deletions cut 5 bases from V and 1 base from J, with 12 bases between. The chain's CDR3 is CATSGGDTSYEQYF. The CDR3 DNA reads TGTGCCACCAGCGGAGGGGACACTTCCTACGAGCAGTACTTC.

Written as DNA, the CDR3 is TGTGCCAGCAGCTCTGGGGGGGGTGAAGCTTTCTTT. As protein: CASSSGGGEAFF. V usage is TRBV3-1 and J usage is TRBJ1-1; TRBD1 might be the D (5 bases). This CDR3 has 12 amino acids. The V end lost 5 bases, the J end lost 7 bases, and 11 bases lay between the germline ends. Germline V lookup: CDR1 LGHDT, CDR2 YNNKEL (reference sequence).

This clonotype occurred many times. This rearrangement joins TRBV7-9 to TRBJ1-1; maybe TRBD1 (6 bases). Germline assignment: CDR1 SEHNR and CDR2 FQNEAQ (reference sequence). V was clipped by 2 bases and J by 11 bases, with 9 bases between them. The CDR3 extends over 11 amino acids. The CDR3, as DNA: TGTGCCAGCAGCTTAAATGACAGGGCTTTCTTT. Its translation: CASSLNDRAFF.

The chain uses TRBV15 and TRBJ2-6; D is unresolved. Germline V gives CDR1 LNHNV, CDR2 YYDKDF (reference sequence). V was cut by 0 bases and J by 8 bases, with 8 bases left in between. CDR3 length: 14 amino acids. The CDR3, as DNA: TGTGCCACCAGCAGAGAGGCCCGCTCCAACGTCCTGACTTTC. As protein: CATSREARSNVLTF.

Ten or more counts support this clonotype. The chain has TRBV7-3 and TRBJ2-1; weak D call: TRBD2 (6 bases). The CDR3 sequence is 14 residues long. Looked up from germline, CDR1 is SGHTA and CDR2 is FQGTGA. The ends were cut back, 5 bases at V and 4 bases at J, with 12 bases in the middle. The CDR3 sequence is CASSPDYTYNEQFF. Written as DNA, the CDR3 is TGTGCCAGCAGCCCGGACTATACTTACAATGAGCAGTTCTTC.

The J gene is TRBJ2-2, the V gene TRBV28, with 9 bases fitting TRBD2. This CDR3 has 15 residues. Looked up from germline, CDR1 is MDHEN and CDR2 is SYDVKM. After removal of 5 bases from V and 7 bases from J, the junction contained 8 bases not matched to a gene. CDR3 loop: CASSQAGGRSGELFF. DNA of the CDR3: TGTGCCAGCAGTCAGGCGGGGGGGCGGAGCGGGGAGCTGTTTTTT.

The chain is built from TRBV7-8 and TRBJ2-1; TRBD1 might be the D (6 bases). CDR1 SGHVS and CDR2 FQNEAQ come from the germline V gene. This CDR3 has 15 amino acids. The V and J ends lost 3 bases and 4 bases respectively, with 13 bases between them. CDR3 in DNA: TGTGCCAGCAGCTTGAACAGGGTGGGTTACAATGAGCAGTTCTTC. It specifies CASSLNRVGYNEQFF.

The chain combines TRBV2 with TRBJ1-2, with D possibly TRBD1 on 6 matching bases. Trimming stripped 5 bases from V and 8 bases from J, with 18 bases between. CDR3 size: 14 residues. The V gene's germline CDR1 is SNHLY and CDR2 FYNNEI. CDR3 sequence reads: CASSPMDRVGGYTF. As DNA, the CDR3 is TGTGCCAGCAGTCCTATGGACAGAGTTGGAGGCTACACCTTC.

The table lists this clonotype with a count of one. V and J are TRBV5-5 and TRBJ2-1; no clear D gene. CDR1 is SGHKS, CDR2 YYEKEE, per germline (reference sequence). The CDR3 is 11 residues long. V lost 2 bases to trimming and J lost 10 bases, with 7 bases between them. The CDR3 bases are TGTGCCAGCAGCTTTACGACAGAGCAGTTCTTC. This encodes CASSFTTEQFF.

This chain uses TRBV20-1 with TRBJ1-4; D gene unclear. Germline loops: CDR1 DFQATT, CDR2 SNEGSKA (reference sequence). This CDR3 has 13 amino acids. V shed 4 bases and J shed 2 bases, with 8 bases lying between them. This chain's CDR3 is CSATPATNEKLFF. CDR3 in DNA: TGCAGTGCTACCCCCGCTACTAATGAAAAACTGTTTTTT.

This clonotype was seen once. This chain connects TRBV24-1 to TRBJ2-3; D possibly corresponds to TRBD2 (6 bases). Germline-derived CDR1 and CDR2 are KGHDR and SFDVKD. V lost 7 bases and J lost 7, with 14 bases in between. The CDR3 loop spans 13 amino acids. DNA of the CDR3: TGTGCCACCAGCCCAGGCGGGGTTTATACGCAGTATTTT. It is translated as CATSPGGVYTQYF.

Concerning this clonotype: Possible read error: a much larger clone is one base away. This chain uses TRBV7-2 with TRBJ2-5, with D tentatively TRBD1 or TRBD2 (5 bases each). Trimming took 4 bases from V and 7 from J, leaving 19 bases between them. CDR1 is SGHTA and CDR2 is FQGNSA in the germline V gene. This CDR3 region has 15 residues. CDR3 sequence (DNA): TGTGCCAGCAGCTCCCTGGGACCTGAAAGGGGGACCCAGTACTTC. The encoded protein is CASSSLGPERGTQYF.

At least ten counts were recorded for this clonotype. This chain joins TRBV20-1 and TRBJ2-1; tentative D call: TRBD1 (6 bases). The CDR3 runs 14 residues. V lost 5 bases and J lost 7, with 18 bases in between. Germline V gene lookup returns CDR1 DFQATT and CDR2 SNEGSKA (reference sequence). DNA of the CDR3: TGCAGTGCTGCGACCCAGCAGGGGTCGAATGAGCAGTTCTTC. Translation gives CSAATQQGSNEQFF.

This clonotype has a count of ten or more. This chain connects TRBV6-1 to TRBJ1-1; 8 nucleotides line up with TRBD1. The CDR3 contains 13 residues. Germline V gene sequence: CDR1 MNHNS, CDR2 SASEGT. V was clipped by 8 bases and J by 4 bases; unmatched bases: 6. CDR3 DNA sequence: TGTGCCAGCGCAAGGACAGGGAGCACTGAAGCTTTCTTT. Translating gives CASARTGSTEAFF.

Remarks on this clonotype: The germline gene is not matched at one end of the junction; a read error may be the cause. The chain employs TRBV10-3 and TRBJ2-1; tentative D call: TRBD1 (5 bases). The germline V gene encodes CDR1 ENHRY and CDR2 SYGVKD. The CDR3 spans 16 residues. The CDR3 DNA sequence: TGCGCCATCAGTGCGACGGCAGGGTCAGGCAGCAATGAGCAGTTCTTC. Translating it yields CAISATAGSGSNEQFF.

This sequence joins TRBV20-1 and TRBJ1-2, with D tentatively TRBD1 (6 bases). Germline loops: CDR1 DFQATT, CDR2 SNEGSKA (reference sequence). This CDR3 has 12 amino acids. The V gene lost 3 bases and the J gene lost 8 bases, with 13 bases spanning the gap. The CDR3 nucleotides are TGCAGTGCTAGGGACAGTCTTTCCGGCTACACCTTC. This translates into CSARDSLSGYTF.

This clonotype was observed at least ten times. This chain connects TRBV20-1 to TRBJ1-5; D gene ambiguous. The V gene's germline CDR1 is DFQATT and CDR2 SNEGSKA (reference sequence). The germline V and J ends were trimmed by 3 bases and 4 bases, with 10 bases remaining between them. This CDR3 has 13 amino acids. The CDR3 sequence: CSARDGRNQPQHF. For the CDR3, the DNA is TGCAGTGCTAGGGATGGGCGGAATCAGCCCCAGCATTTT.

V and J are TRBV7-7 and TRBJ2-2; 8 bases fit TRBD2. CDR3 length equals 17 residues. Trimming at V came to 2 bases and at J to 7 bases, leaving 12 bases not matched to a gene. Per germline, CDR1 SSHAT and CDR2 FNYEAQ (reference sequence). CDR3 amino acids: CASSLNPGTSVSGELFF. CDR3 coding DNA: TGTGCCAGCAGCTTAAACCCCGGGACTAGTGTGAGCGGGGAGCTGTTTTTT.

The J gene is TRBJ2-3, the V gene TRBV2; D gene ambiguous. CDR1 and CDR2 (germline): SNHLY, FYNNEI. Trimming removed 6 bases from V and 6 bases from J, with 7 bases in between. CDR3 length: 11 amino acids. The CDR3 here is CASRSGDTQYF. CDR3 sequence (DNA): TGTGCCAGCAGGTCCGGGGATACGCAGTATTTT. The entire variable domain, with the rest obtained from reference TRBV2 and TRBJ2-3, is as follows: EPEVTQTPSHQVTQMGQEVILRCVPISNHLYFYWYRQILGQKVEFLVSFYNNEISEKSEIFDDQFSVERPDGSNFTLKIRSTKLEDSAMYFCASRSGDTQYFGPGTRLTVL.

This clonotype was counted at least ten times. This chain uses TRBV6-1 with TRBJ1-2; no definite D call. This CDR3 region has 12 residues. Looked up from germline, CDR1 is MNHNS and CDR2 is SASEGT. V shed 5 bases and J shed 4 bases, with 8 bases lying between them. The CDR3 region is CASSQYGYGYTF. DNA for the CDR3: TGTGCCAGCAGTCAGTACGGCTATGGCTACACCTTC.

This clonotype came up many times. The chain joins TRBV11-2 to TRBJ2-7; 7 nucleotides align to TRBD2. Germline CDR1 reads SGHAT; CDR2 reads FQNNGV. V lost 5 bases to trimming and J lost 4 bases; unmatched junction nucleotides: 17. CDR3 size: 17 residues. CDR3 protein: CASSQAFGGGSMYEQYF. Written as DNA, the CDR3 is TGTGCCAGCAGCCAGGCTTTTGGGGGAGGGAGTATGTACGAGCAGTACTTC.

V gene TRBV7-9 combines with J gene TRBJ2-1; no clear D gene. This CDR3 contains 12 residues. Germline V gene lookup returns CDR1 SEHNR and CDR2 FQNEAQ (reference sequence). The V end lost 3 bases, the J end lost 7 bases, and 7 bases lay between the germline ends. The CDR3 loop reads CASSFALNEQFF. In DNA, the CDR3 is TGTGCCAGCAGCTTCGCCTTAAATGAGCAGTTCTTC.

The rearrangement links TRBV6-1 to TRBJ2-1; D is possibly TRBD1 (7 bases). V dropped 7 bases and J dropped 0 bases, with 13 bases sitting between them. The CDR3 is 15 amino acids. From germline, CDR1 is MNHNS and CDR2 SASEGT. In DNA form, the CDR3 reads TGTGCCAGCACCCCAGGGGGGAGCTCCTACAATGAGCAGTTCTTC. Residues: CASTPGGSSYNEQFF.

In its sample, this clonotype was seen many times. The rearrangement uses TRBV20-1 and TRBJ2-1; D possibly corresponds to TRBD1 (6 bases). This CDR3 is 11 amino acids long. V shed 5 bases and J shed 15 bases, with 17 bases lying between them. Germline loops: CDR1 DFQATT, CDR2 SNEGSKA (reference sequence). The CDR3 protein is CSALGGKGLFF. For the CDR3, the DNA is TGCAGTGCTCTAGGGGGTAAAGGACTGTTCTTC.

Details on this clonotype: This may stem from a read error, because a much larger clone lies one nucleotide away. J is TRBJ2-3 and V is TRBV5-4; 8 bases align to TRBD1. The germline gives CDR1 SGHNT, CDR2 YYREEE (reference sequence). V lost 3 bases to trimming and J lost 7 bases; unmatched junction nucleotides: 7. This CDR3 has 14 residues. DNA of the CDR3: TGTGCCAGCAGCTCACAGGGGGTAAGTAATACGCAGTATTTT. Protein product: CASSSQGVSNTQYF.

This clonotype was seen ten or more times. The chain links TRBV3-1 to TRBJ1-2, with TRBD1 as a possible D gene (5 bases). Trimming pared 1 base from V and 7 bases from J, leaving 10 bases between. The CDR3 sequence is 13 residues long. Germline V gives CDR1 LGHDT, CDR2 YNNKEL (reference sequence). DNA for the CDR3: TGTGCCAGCAGCCAAGCCACGAGGGGTGGCTACACCTTC. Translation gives CASSQATRGGYTF.

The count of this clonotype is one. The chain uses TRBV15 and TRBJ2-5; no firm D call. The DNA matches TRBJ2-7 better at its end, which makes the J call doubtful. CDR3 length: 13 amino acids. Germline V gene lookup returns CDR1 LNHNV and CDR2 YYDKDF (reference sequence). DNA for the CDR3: TGTGCCACCAGCAGAGACCTCCGCGACGAGCAGTACTTC. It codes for CATSRDLRDEQYF.

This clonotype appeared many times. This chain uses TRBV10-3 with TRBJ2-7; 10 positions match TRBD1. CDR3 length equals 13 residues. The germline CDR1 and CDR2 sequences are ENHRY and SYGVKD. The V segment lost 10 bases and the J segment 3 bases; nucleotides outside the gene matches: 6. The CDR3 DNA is TGTGCCACCGTGGGACAGGGGATCTACGAGCAGTACTTC. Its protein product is CATVGQGIYEQYF.

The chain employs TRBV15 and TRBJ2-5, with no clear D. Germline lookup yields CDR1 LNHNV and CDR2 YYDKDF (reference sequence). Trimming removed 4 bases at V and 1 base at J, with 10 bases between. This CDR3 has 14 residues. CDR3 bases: TGTGCCACCAGCATTACAGTCCCCCAAGAGACCCAGTACTTC. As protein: CATSITVPQETQYF.